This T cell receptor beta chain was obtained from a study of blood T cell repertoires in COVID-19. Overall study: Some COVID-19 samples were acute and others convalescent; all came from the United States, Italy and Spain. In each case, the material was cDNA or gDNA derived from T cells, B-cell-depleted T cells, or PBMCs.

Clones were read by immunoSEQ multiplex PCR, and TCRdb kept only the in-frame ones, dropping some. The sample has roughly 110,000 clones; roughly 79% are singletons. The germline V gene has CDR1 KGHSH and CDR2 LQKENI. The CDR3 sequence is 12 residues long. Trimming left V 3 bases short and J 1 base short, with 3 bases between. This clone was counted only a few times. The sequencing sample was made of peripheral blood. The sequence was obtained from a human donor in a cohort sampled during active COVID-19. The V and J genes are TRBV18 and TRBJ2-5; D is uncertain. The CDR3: CASSPRQETQYF. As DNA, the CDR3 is TGTGCCAGCTCACCTCGCCAAGAGACCCAGTACTTC.